The clone carrying this T cell receptor beta chain came up many times. Its antigen is unknown. As part of library construction, unique molecular identifiers were attached to individual cDNA molecules. TCRdb re-analysed the 5' RACE reads in MiXCR, keeping a single row per CDR3 protein. This sample has roughly 57,000 distinct CDR3 sequences; approximately 12% occur once, and the top ten carry around 1.4%. The CDR3 totals 14 residues. Germline V gives CDR1 SGHVS, CDR2 FQNEAQ. V lost 1 base to trimming and J lost 14 bases, with 19 bases between them. The sample originates from a study of early T cells in non-severe SARS-CoV-2 infection. Background on the study: Investigators sequenced bulk RNA drawn from unsorted whole blood, and chains remained unpaired. Study-wide points: Matching results from VDJdb favored anti-spike CD8 responses, leaving private and CD4 specificities undetected.

This sequence originates from an adult who was a healthcare worker with PCR-confirmed SARS-CoV-2 infection or an uninfected control (not recorded which). The sequenced material came from whole blood. This rearrangement joins TRBV7-8 to TRBJ2-3; D is possibly TRBD2 (5 bases). CDR3 nucleotides: TGTGCCAGCAGCTTAGGCCTCGGCGGGCCCGCGGGGTATTTT. Residues: CASSLGLGGPAGYF.